This T cell receptor beta chain was obtained from a study of blood T cell repertoires in COVID-19. Study summary: There were acute and convalescent COVID-19 samples, and they came from the United States, Italy and Spain.

Germline CDR1 reads LGHDT; CDR2 reads YNNKEL (reference sequence). V was clipped by 6 bases and J by 2 bases; unmatched bases: 4. The CDR3 is made up of 14 amino acids. Per the original data handling: Estimated nucleated cell counts came from reference gene primer amplification. TCRdb's copy holds only in-frame clones and misses some; the assay was immunoSEQ multiplex PCR. Clone size and V and J calls were adopted from that table, with D and trimming inferred from the DNA. The top ten clones hold about 4% of a sample with about 100,000 clones, 91% of them seen once. This clonotype was obtained from a man in his late teens or twenties with acute or convalescent COVID-19. This chain uses TRBV3-1 (or the pseudogene TRBV3-2) with TRBJ1-3; 7 bases are shared with TRBD1. The sequenced sample consisted of peripheral blood. CDR3 protein: CASRLTGAGNTIYF. The CDR3 region has the DNA TGTGCCAGCAGATTAACAGGGGCTGGAAACACCATATATTTT.